These T cell receptor beta chains were read from a single sample in a study of a mutant IDH1 vaccine in newly diagnosed glioma. The antigens of these receptors remain unknown. Clones were sequenced by immunoSEQ multiplex PCR, and TCRdb holds only the in-frame ones, with some missing. The sample records 95,000 to 120,000 clones, about 90% being singletons. Sequencing was performed on PBMCs, taken from a glioma patient whose treatment included an IDH1 peptide vaccine. The receptors originated from a woman aged 50 to 60 with glioma. Both conserved end residues are part of each CDR3. D genes are given only for firm matches. Size is omitted from some rows. Given values are once, few, many or a class for expanded clones.

>.|TRBV9|.|TRBJ1-2
TGTGCCAGCAGCGACAGGGTCTATGGCTACACCTTC
CASSDRVYGYTF
>TRBD2|TRBV10-2|.|TRBJ2-2
TGCGCCAGCGGGGAGAGCGGGATGACCGGGGAGCTGTTTTTT
CASGESGMTGELFF
>.|TRBV5-1|.|TRBJ2-3
TGCGCCAGCAGCTTGGCCGTGGGGGGCACAGATACGCAGTATTTT
CASSLAVGGTDTQYF
>TRBD2|TRBV7-3|.|TRBJ2-2
TGTGCCAGCAGCTCCGGGACTAGCAGGAACACCGGGGAGCTGTTTTTT
CASSSGTSRNTGELFF
>.|TRBV9|.|TRBJ2-2
TGTGCCAGCAGCGTCCGGGACCGTACAACCGGGGAGCTGTTTTTT
CASSVRDRTTGELFF
>.|TRBV19|.|TRBJ1-2
TGTGCCAGTAGTTTGTGGATAGGGGATGAAGGCTACACCTTC
CASSLWIGDEGYTF
>.|TRBV27|.|TRBJ1-1
TGTGCCAGCAGCCAGAGGGGAACAGGCGTTGAAGCTTTCTTT
CASSQRGTGVEAFF
>.|TRBV6-5|.|TRBJ1-4
TGTGCCAGCAGTTTAGGGGGGAGGGGTGAAAAACTGTTTTTT
CASSLGGRGEKLFF
>TRBD1|TRBV10-2|.|TRBJ1-5
TGCGCCAGCAGTGGGACAGGGACCCAGCATTTT
CASSGTGTQHF
>TRBD2|TRBV10-1|.|TRBJ2-5
TGCGCCAGCAGTTCTAGCGGGAGGACGGAGACCCAGTACTTC
CASSSSGRTETQYF
>.|TRBV15|.|TRBJ2-3
TGTGCCACCAGCAGAGAGCGTCTAGATACGCAGTATTTT
CATSRERLDTQYF
>.|TRBV6-4|.|TRBJ1-4
TGTGCCAGCAGTGACTCCCCAGCTAATGAAAAACTGTTTTTT
CASSDSPANEKLFF
>.|TRBV14|few|TRBJ1-6
TGTGCCAGCAGCCAAGAATTTACGGGGACCCTCCACTTT
CASSQEFTGTLHF
>.|TRBV11-2|.|TRBJ2-2
TGTGCCAGTAGCCCGGCACTAGTGTTGAGCGGGGAGCTGTTTTTT
CASSPALVLSGELFF
>.|TRBV2|.|TRBJ1-5
TGTGCCAGCAGTGTAGTATCGGGCAATCAGCCCCAGCATTTT
CASSVVSGNQPQHF
>.|TRBV25-1|.|TRBJ2-4
TGTGCCAGCAGTCCATTAGGGAGGCTAGTTAGAGCCAAAAACATTCAGTACTTC
CASSPLGRLVRAKNIQYF
>TRBD1|TRBV28|.|TRBJ1-4
TGTGCCAGCAGTTCTCCGGGACAGGGGGACCTAAATGAAAAACTGTTTTTT
CASSSPGQGDLNEKLFF
>.|TRBV20-1|.|TRBJ2-5
TGCAGTGCTAGAGTTCGAGAGACCCAGTACTTC
CSARVRETQYF
>.|TRBV27|.|TRBJ2-3
TGTGCCAGCAGTTCCACCTCTGGCACAGATACGCAGTATTTT
CASSSTSGTDTQYF
>.|TRBV6-6|.|TRBJ2-7
TGTGCCAGCAGTTTGGCAGCCGTCTACGAGCAGTACTTC
CASSLAAVYEQYF
>.|TRBV7-2|few|TRBJ2-5
TGTGCCAGCAGCCCGGACTGGGGAGAGACCCAGTACTTC
CASSPDWGETQYF
>.|TRBV28|.|TRBJ2-2
TGTGCCAGCAGTTCCTTTTTAAGGGGGAACACCGGGGAGCTGTTTTTT
CASSSFLRGNTGELFF
>.|TRBV10-2|.|TRBJ1-5
TGCGCCAGCAGCGTGAAGAAGATGGGCAATCAGCCCCAGCATTTT
CASSVKKMGNQPQHF
>TRBD1|TRBV9|.|TRBJ1-1
TGTGCCAGCAGCGTAGTTCCAGGGGGCACTGAAGCTTTCTTT
CASSVVPGGTEAFF
>TRBD2|TRBV5-1|.|TRBJ2-1
TGCGCCAGCAGCTTGGTAGCGGGAGAATTAAATGAGCAGTTCTTC
CASSLVAGELNEQFF
>.|TRBV5-1|.|TRBJ2-7
TGCGCCAGCAGCTTGGCCACAGGGATCTCCTACGAGCAGTACTTC
CASSLATGISYEQYF
>.|TRBV21-1|.|TRBJ2-1
TGTGCCAGCAGCAAAGCTACTTCGAGCTCCTACAATGAGCAGTTCTTC
CASSKATSSSYNEQFF
>TRBD2|TRBV27|.|TRBJ2-3
TGTGCCAGCAGCCCGCGGGAGAGCACAGATACGCAGTATTTT
CASSPRESTDTQYF
>.|TRBV28|.|TRBJ2-7
TGTGCCAGCAGTTTAGGGATTTTGTACGAGCAGTACTTC
CASSLGILYEQYF
>.|TRBV27|once|TRBJ2-5
TGTGCCAGCAGTTTTCGGAACCAAGAGACCCAGTACTTC
CASSFRNQETQYF
>.|TRBV28|.|TRBJ2-7
TGTGCCAGCAGTTTTTCGGGGAGAAGCGAGCAGTACTTC
CASSFSGRSEQYF
>TRBD2|TRBV7-2|.|TRBJ2-3
TGTGCCAGCAGCTCAATTTACGGGAGGCCAGTCAGAGATACGCAGTATTTT
CASSSIYGRPVRDTQYF
>TRBD1|TRBV28|.|TRBJ1-1
TGTGCCAGCAGGAGTCGGGGACAGGCGAACACTGAAGCTTTCTTT
CASRSRGQANTEAFF
>TRBD1|TRBV28|.|TRBJ2-7
TGTGCCAGCAGTTGGGACAGGGGGGTCAACGAGCAGTACTTC
CASSWDRGVNEQYF
>.|TRBV5-4|once|TRBJ2-7
TGTGCCAGCAGCTTCCGCAGGGAATTGCCCTACGAGCAGTACTTC
CASSFRRELPYEQYF
>TRBD2|TRBV5-6|.|TRBJ2-7
TGTGCCAGCAGCCCCCTAGCGGGAGGGTCATACGAGCAGTACTTC
CASSPLAGGSYEQYF
>TRBD2|TRBV7-7|.|TRBJ2-2
TGTGCTAGCAGTCCAGCGGGAGAAGCCGGGGAGCTGTTTTTT
CASSPAGEAGELFF
>.|TRBV2|.|TRBJ1-2
TGTGCCAGCCGAGGCTATGGCTACACCTTC
CASRGYGYTF
>TRBD1|TRBV10-1|.|TRBJ2-7
TGCGCCAGCAGTGCGGGACAGGGCCCCTACGAGCAGTACTTC
CASSAGQGPYEQYF
>.|TRBV5-1|once|TRBJ2-2
TGCGCCAGCAGCTTGGACACCGGGGAGCTGTTTTTT
CASSLDTGELFF
>TRBD1|TRBV29-1|.|TRBJ2-7
TGCAGCGTTGAGGGGACAGCCGCCTACGAGCAGTACTTC
CSVEGTAAYEQYF
>.|TRBV11-3|.|TRBJ2-1
TGTGCCAGCAGCTTAGAGGGCAATGAGCAGTTCTTC
CASSLEGNEQFF
>.|TRBV5-1|.|TRBJ1-1
TGCGCCAGCAGCTTCCAGACCATGGACACTGAAGCTTTCTTT
CASSFQTMDTEAFF
>TRBD2|TRBV10-1|.|TRBJ2-3
TGCGCCAGCAGTGAGGACGAGCTAGCGGATAGCACAGATACGCAGTATTTT
CASSEDELADSTDTQYF
>.|TRBV28|.|TRBJ2-3
TGTGCCAGCAGCCCGACTACTTTCACAGATACGCAGTATTTT
CASSPTTFTDTQYF
>.|TRBV7-9|.|TRBJ2-3
TGTGCCAGCAGCTTAGCGCTGAGTCCCACAGATACGCAGTATTTT
CASSLALSPTDTQYF
>.|TRBV5-4|.|TRBJ1-3
TGTGCCAGCAGCTTATTCGGGGGTGGAAACACCATATATTTT
CASSLFGGGNTIYF